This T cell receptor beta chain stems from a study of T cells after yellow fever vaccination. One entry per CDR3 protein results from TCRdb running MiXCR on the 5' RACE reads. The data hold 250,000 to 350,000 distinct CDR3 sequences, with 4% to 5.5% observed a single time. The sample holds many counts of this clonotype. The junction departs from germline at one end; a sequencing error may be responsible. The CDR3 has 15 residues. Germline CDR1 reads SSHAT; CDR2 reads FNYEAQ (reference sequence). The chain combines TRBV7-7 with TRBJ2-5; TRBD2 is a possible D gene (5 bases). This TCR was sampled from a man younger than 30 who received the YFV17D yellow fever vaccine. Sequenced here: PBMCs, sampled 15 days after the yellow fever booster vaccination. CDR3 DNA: TGTGCTAGCAGCTTAGGATTTGGCGAGCGGGAGACCCAGTACTTC. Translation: CASSLGFGERETQYF.